The present T cell receptor beta chain was sequenced within a study of blood T cell repertoires in COVID-19. Study-wide background: Acute and convalescent COVID-19 samples came from the United States, Italy and Spain. Nucleic acid was either cDNA or gDNA, and it came from T cells, B-cell-depleted T cells, or PBMCs.

After removal of 4 bases from V and 7 bases from J, the junction contained 3 bases not matched to a gene. There are 14 residues in the CDR3. The germline V gene encodes CDR1 SGHTA and CDR2 FQGTGA. In the original workflow: Amplification from reference gene primers served as the basis for estimated nucleated cell counts. Sequenced by immunoSEQ multiplex PCR; TCRdb stores in-frame clones only, minus some. Clone size and V and J calls were adopted from that table, with D and trimming inferred from the DNA. The table has some 90,000 clones, 82% seen once; the top ten hold approximately 11%. Sequencing was done on a sample of peripheral blood. The J gene is TRBJ1-6, the V gene TRBV7-3; 8 positions agree with TRBD1. This sequence was found in a man aged 70 or older with active or convalescent COVID-19. The DNA of the CDR3 is TGTGCCAGCAGCTCACAGGGGGGGAATTCACCCCTCCACTTT. It codes for CASSSQGGNSPLHF.